This TCR beta chain was profiled in a study of radiotherapy plus CTLA-4 blockade in lung cancer. Germline V gene lookup returns CDR1 MNHNS and CDR2 SASEGT. The CDR3 has 14 amino acids. Trimming stripped 6 bases from V and 0 bases from J, with 9 bases between. The study's findings and limits: Tumor-origin TCR clones grew in blood after radiotherapy plus ipilimumab. How blood T cell clones changed early, along with interferon-beta, reportedly forecast response best.

This clone was found once. As yet, its antigen is unknown. Patients in the study, people with chemo-refractory metastatic non-small-cell lung cancer, received focal radiation plus ipilimumab CTLA-4 blockade. Sequencing was performed with immunoSEQ multiplex PCR; in TCRdb, only in-frame clones are kept and a portion is missing. Of 55,000 to 80,000 clones listed, about nine tenths are singletons. The receptor's source is a human donor with non-small cell lung cancer that progressed on radiotherapy plus ipilimumab. The material sequenced was peripheral blood, taken from a patient treated with radiotherapy plus ipilimumab. The chain is built from TRBV6-1 and TRBJ1-5, with D unclear. This CDR3 reads CASSSLNSNQPQHF. The CDR3 DNA follows: TGTGCCAGCAGCAGCTTGAATAGCAATCAGCCCCAGCATTTT.